The clone carrying this TCR beta chain came up a few times. CDR3 size: 17 residues. Germline V gene data show CDR1 as SSHAT and CDR2 as FNYEAQ (reference sequence). Germline trimming cut 5 bases from V and 4 bases from J; bases unmatched to any gene: 8. These data originate in a study of blood T cell repertoires in COVID-19. Turning to the study itself: Acute and convalescent COVID-19 samples came from the United States, Italy and Spain.

Repertoires were generated with immunoSEQ multiplex PCR, while TCRdb's copy carries only in-frame clones and drops some. Of around 380,000 clones in the sample, about 80% were seen once. The chain couples TRBV7-7 to TRBJ2-5; TRBD2 matches at 15 bases. The sequenced sample consisted of peripheral blood. This receptor was obtained from a human donor with acute or convalescent COVID-19. The donor label of this sample is uncertain. This CDR3 reads CASSPGLAGGPRETQYF. CDR3 DNA sequence: TGTGCCAGCAGCCCCGGACTAGCGGGGGGGCCTCGAGAGACCCAGTACTTC.